The 9 T cell receptor beta chains listed next were all sequenced from one sample in a study of blood T cell repertoires in COVID-19. TCRdb's table, derived via immunoSEQ multiplex PCR, lists solely in-frame clones and lacks some. Of 40,000 or so clones listed, about 90% are singletons. Material for sequencing was peripheral blood. Source of these receptors: a human donor in a cohort sampled during active COVID-19.

J is TRBJ2-7 and V is TRBV5-6; possible D gene TRBD2, 5 bases. Looked up from germline, CDR1 is SGHDT and CDR2 is YYEEEE. V was cut by 8 bases and J by 2 bases, with 14 bases left in between. This CDR3 is 13 amino acids long. CDR3 bases: TGTGCCAGTAGGCGATCCGGGGCCTACGAGCAGTACTTC. Its protein product is CASRRSGAYEQYF.

The chain couples TRBV5-1 to TRBJ1-2; tentatively, D is TRBD1 (5 bases). Germline CDR1 reads SGHRS; CDR2 reads YFSETQ. V lost 0 bases and J 8 bases, leaving 17 bases between the germline ends. The CDR3 spans 15 residues. In DNA, the CDR3 is TGCGCCAGCAGCTTGGCTACAGGCAGCCGGGGGGGCTACACCTTC. Amino acids: CASSLATGSRGGYTF.

This clone was counted between two and nine times. The chain uses TRBV14 and TRBJ1-6; 11 bases line up with TRBD1. The CDR3 contains 16 residues. V lost 0 bases to trimming and J lost 9 bases; unmatched junction nucleotides: 4. Germline assignment: CDR1 SGHDN and CDR2 FVKESK. The CDR3 here is CASSQDHGTGGSPLHF. For the CDR3, the DNA is TGTGCCAGCAGCCAAGATCACGGGACAGGGGGTTCACCCCTCCACTTT.

The rearrangement links TRBV4-2 to TRBJ2-1, with TRBD2 matching 9 bases. This CDR3 has 16 residues. V shed 1 base and J 4 bases; nucleotides not matched to a gene: 5. Germline V gene lookup returns CDR1 LGHNA and CDR2 YNFKEQ. The CDR3 DNA sequence: TGTGCCAGCAGCCAAGGGGCGGGAGGGCTGTACAATGAGCAGTTCTTC. Its translation: CASSQGAGGLYNEQFF.

The chain is built from TRBV28 and TRBJ1-6; D remains unclear. Trimming took 2 bases from V and 8 from J, leaving 4 bases between them. Germline V gives CDR1 MDHEN, CDR2 SYDVKM. This CDR3 contains 12 residues. The CDR3 DNA sequence: TGTGCCAGCAGTTTACTGTATTCACCCCTCCACTTT. Its protein product is CASSLLYSPLHF.

The V gene is TRBV29-1, the J gene TRBJ2-1; D is perhaps TRBD2 (6 bases). The CDR3 totals 11 residues. V was shortened by 6 bases and J by 8 bases, with 11 bases between the two germline ends. Per germline, CDR1 SQVTM and CDR2 ANQGSEA. The CDR3 DNA reads as TGCAGCGTGGGAGGTCAGGATGAGCAGTTCTTC. This encodes CSVGGQDEQFF.

This chain links TRBV19 with TRBJ1-1; D perhaps matches TRBD1 (6 bases). This CDR3 is built from 13 residues. CDR1 LNHDA and CDR2 SQIVND come from the germline V gene (reference sequence). Trimming took off 8 bases at V and 4 bases at J, with 14 bases between the two ends. The CDR3 DNA reads TGTGCCAGTGGGGGCGTGTGGGGCACTGAAGCTTTCTTT. Its translation: CASGGVWGTEAFF.

The chain recombines TRBV4-3 with TRBJ2-3; 7 bases agree with TRBD2. V dropped 1 base and J dropped 8; count of bases not matched to a gene: 0. The CDR3 is made up of 12 amino acids. Germline V lookup: CDR1 LGHNA, CDR2 YSLEER. The CDR3 nucleotides read TGCGCCAGCAGCCAAGGGACTAGTACGCAGTATTTT. This sequence encodes CASSQGTSTQYF.

As regards this clone: Additional DNA sequences in this sample encode the identical CDR3. The chain uses TRBV28 and TRBJ1-4, with D possibly matching TRBD1 (5 bases). The V end lost 6 bases, the J end lost 6 bases, and 5 bases lay between the germline ends. This CDR3 is built from 11 residues. Germline V gives CDR1 MDHEN, CDR2 SYDVKM. The CDR3 loop is CASRGDEKLFF. In DNA, the CDR3 is TGTGCCAGCAGAGGGGATGAAAAACTGTTTTTT.